The rows below give T cell receptor beta chains drawn from one sample of a study of cytomegalovirus exposure and HLA in healthy donors. Profiled with immunoSEQ multiplex PCR; TCRdb holds only in-frame clones, not every one. The sample has 150,000 or so clones, about 8.9% seen once; the top ten hold 1.8%. Sequencing was carried out using PBMCs. Receptor source: a man between 50 and 59 years old in good health and CMV-seronegative. Each CDR3 is given with its conserved first and last residue. D genes are given only for firm matches. Part of the rows lack a size; the others show once, few, many or a class for expanded clones.

j_call d_call clone_size v_call cdr3_aa cdr3_nt
TRBJ2-3 TRBD1 . TRBV7-3 CASSSLRPGTGSTDTQYF TGTGCCAGCAGCTCCCTACGTCCCGGGACAGGGAGCACAGATACGCAGTATTTT
TRBJ2-2 TRBD1 few TRBV7-8 CASSLKGQGAGELFF TGTGCCAGCAGCTTAAAGGGACAGGGAGCCGGGGAGCTGTTTTTT
TRBJ2-2 TRBD1 . TRBV7-9 CASSLTGTATGELFF TGTGCCAGCAGCTTAACCGGGACAGCGACCGGGGAGCTGTTTTTT
TRBJ1-1 . few TRBV11-2 CASSLGQGHTEAFF TGTGCCAGCAGCTTAGGGCAGGGCCACACTGAAGCTTTCTTT
TRBJ2-5 . . TRBV5-8 CASSPPGRGLLGTQYF TGTGCCAGCAGCCCTCCCGGAAGGGGGTTATTGGGGACCCAGTACTTC
TRBJ2-2 TRBD2 . TRBV5-5 CASSTSGAGELFF TGTGCCAGCAGTACTAGCGGGGCCGGGGAGCTGTTTTTT
TRBJ2-7 TRBD2 few TRBV5-1 CASGPGLAGRGQYF TGCGCCAGCGGCCCGGGACTAGCGGGCCGCGGACAGTACTTC
TRBJ1-4 TRBD1 few TRBV18 CASSWDSRREKLFF TGTGCCAGCTCTTGGGACAGTCGACGCGAAAAACTGTTTTTT
TRBJ1-1 TRBD1 few TRBV5-1 CASSLGQGRQWGSEAFF TGCGCCAGCAGCTTGGGACAGGGGAGACAGTGGGGGAGTGAAGCTTTCTTT
TRBJ2-7 . few TRBV6-6 CASSYPGSRADF TGTGCCAGCAGTTACCCTGGGAGTAGGGCAGACTTC
TRBJ2-5 . . TRBV13 CASSRDSMETQYF TGTGCCAGCAGCCGGGACTCGATGGAGACCCAGTACTTC
TRBJ2-6 TRBD2 few TRBV6-5 CASSYSGEGGVLTF TGTGCCAGCAGTTACTCGGGGGAGGGCGGGGTCCTGACTTTC
TRBJ2-1 TRBD2 . TRBV27 CASSRQAGGTYNEQFF TGTGCCAGCAGCCGACAAGCGGGAGGCACCTACAATGAGCAGTTCTTC
TRBJ1-2 . . TRBV28 CASSLTDHYGYTF TGTGCCAGCAGTTTAACAGACCACTATGGCTACACCTTC
TRBJ2-1 . . TRBV30 CAWRDSIYNEQFF TGTGCCTGGAGGGACAGTATTTACAATGAGCAGTTCTTC
TRBJ2-1 . . TRBV5-6 CASSLVGDPTYNEQFF TGTGCCAGCAGCTTGGTAGGGGATCCCACCTACAATGAGCAGTTCTTC
TRBJ1-2 . . TRBV18 CASSPLGSRGNYGYTF TGTGCCAGCTCACCCCTAGGGTCAAGGGGTAACTATGGCTACACCTTC
TRBJ2-3 TRBD2 . TRBV2 CASSEAGTTNTDTQYF TGTGCCAGCAGTGAAGCCGGGACTACAAACACAGATACGCAGTATTTT
TRBJ2-7 TRBD2 . TRBV5-4 CASSSKRDKDEQYF TGTGCCAGCAGCTCAAAGCGGGATAAGGACGAGCAGTACTTC
TRBJ1-2 . . TRBV5-8 CASRSRGGYGYTF TGTGCCAGCAGAAGCAGGGGTGGCTATGGCTACACCTTC
TRBJ2-7 TRBD1 few TRBV5-1 CASSSSGTDGEQYF TGCGCCAGCAGCTCCTCCGGGACAGACGGGGAGCAGTACTTC
TRBJ2-1 . . TRBV7-8 CASSLDPGDNEQFF TGTGCCAGCAGCTTAGACCCCGGGGACAATGAGCAGTTCTTC
TRBJ2-4 . few TRBV30 CAWEAQNIQYF TGTGCCTGGGAGGCCCAAAACATTCAGTACTTC
TRBJ1-2 . few TRBV5-1 CASSLDRATGYTF TGCGCCAGCAGCTTGGACAGGGCCACTGGCTACACCTTC
TRBJ2-5 . . TRBV5-1 CASSTGTPETQYF TGCGCCAGCAGCACCGGGACACCAGAGACCCAGTACTTC
TRBJ2-5 . . TRBV28 CASSSPSPGVEETQYF TGTGCCAGCAGTTCCCCTAGCCCTGGCGTAGAAGAGACCCAGTACTTC
TRBJ2-2 TRBD1 few TRBV10-3 CAISDLQTGSTGELFF TGTGCCATCAGTGACCTCCAGACAGGGAGCACCGGGGAGCTGTTTTTT
TRBJ2-7 TRBD1 few TRBV6-5 CASSYGRGPSYEQYF TGTGCCAGCAGTTACGGTAGGGGGCCGTCCTACGAGCAGTACTTC
TRBJ2-1 TRBD1 . TRBV6-5 CASWTGNWDEQFF TGTGCCAGTTGGACAGGGAATTGGGATGAGCAGTTCTTC
TRBJ2-7 . . TRBV6-1 CASSERGGVIYEQYF TGTGCCAGCAGTGAAAGAGGGGGAGTAATCTACGAGCAGTACTTC
TRBJ1-2 . . TRBV19 CASSTRTVLNYGYTF TGTGCCAGTAGTACGAGGACAGTACTTAACTATGGCTACACCTTC
TRBJ1-2 . . TRBV7-2 CASSLGGWNYGYTF TGTGCCAGCAGCTTGGGGGGTTGGAACTATGGCTACACCTTC
TRBJ1-1 TRBD1 . TRBV18 CASSPQLTSNRGDAEAFF TGTGCCAGCTCACCTCAGTTAACCTCGAACAGGGGAGACGCTGAAGCTTTCTTT
TRBJ1-3 . few TRBV7-9 CASSLLYPSGNTIYF TGTGCCAGCAGCTTGCTATACCCCTCTGGAAACACCATATATTTT
TRBJ2-7 . few TRBV28 CASILAGTYEQYF TGTGCCAGCATTTTAGCCGGGACCTACGAGCAGTACTTC
TRBJ2-3 TRBD2 few TRBV7-9 CASSLTSGGAGTDTQYF TGTGCCAGCAGCTTGACTAGCGGGGGGGCCGGCACAGATACGCAGTATTTT
TRBJ2-3 TRBD2 . TRBV7-7 CASSPGLEADTQYF TGTGCTAGCAGCCCCGGACTAGAAGCAGATACGCAGTATTTT
TRBJ1-6 TRBD1 . TRBV30 CAWRPAPPGQGYSPLHF TGTGCCTGGAGGCCGGCCCCCCCGGGACAGGGGTATTCACCCCTCCACTTT
TRBJ2-1 TRBD1 few TRBV29-1 CSVDGFVRGLVNEQFF TGCAGCGTTGACGGGTTTGTCAGGGGGCTAGTCAATGAGCAGTTCTTC
TRBJ1-4 . . TRBV13 CASRRPRGRTNEKLFF TGTGCCAGCAGGCGGCCCCGGGGGAGAACTAATGAAAAACTGTTTTTT
TRBJ2-1 . . TRBV27 CASSSNSVFSYNEQFF TGTGCCAGCAGTTCCAATAGCGTATTCTCCTACAATGAGCAGTTCTTC
TRBJ2-5 TRBD2 few TRBV4-1 CASSQDAGGETQYF TGCGCCAGCAGCCAAGACGCGGGGGGCGAGACCCAGTACTTC
TRBJ2-7 TRBD2 few TRBV2 CASRDSGRLHEQYF TGTGCCAGCAGGGATAGCGGGAGGCTCCACGAGCAGTACTTC
TRBJ1-3 . few TRBV7-9 CASSLVRRLSGNTIYF TGTGCCAGCAGCTTAGTCCGGAGGCTATCTGGAAACACCATATATTTT
TRBJ1-4 TRBD1 . TRBV11-2 CASSSLGDRVDEKLFF TGTGCCAGCAGTTCCTTGGGGGACAGGGTTGACGAAAAACTGTTTTTT
TRBJ2-1 . few TRBV30 CAWNSKLGGGPRGNEQFF TGTGCCTGGAATTCGAAGTTAGGGGGGGGCCCCCGGGGTAATGAGCAGTTCTTC
TRBJ2-3 TRBD2 few TRBV13 CASSLGLAGTSTDTQYF TGTGCCAGCAGCTTAGGGCTAGCGGGTACCAGCACAGATACGCAGTATTTT
TRBJ2-5 TRBD2 few TRBV2 CASSPITGGAGETQYF TGTGCCAGCAGCCCAATTACCGGGGGGGCCGGAGAGACCCAGTACTTC